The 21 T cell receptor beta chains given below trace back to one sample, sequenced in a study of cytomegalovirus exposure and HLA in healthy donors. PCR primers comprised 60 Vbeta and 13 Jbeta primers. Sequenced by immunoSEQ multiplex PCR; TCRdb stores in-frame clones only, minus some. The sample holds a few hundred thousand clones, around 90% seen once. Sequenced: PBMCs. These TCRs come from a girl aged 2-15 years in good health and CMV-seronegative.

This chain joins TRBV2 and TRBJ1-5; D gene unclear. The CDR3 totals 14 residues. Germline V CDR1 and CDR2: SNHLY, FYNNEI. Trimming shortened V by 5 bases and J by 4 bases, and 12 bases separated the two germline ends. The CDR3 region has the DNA TGTGCCAGCAGTTTTAAGACGGGAAATCAGCCCCAGCATTTT. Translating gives CASSFKTGNQPQHF.

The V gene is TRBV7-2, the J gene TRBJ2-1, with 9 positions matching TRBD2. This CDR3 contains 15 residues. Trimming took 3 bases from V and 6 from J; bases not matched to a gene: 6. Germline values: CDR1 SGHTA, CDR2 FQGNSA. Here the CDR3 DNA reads TGTGCCAGCAGCTTGTTGGGACTAGCTATCAATGAGCAGTTCTTC. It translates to CASSLLGLAINEQFF.

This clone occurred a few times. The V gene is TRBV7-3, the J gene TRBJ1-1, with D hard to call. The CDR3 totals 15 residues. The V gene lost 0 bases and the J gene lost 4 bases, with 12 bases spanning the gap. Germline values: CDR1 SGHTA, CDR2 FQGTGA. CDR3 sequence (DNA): TGTGCCAGCAGCTTAACCCGGAGCGGGGTCACTGAAGCTTTCTTT. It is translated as CASSLTRSGVTEAFF. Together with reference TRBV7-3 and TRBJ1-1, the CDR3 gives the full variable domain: GAGVSQTPSNKVTEKGKYVELRCDPISGHTALYWYRQSLGQGPEFLIYFQGTGAADDSGLPNDRFFAVRPEGSVSTLKIQRTERGDSAVYLCASSLTRSGVTEAFFGQGTRLTVV.

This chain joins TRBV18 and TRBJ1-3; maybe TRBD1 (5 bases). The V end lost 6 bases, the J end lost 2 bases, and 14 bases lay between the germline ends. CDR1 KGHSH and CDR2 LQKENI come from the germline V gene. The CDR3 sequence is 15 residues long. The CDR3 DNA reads TGTGCCAGCTCCGCGGGGGGGAACGCTGGAAACACCATATATTTT. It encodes CASSAGGNAGNTIYF.

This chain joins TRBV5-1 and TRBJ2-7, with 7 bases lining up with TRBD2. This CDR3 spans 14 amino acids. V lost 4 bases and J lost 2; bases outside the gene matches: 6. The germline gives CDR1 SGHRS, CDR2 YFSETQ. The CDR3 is CASSGGDGTYEQYF. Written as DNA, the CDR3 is TGCGCCAGCAGCGGGGGGGACGGTACCTACGAGCAGTACTTC.

The CDR3 region is CASSLPLAGGYNEQFF. CDR3 coding DNA: TGCGCCAGCAGCTTGCCTCTAGCGGGAGGATACAATGAGCAGTTCTTC. The gene calls are TRBV5-1 and TRBJ2-1, with 11 bases identical to TRBD2. V lost 1 base and J lost 4; bases outside the gene matches: 4. CDR3 length: 16 residues. Germline V gives CDR1 SGHRS, CDR2 YFSETQ.

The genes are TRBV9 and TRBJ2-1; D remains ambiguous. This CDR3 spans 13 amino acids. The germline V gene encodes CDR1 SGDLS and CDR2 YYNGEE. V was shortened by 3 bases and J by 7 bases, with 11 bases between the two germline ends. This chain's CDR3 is CASSGNARNEQFF. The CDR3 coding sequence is TGTGCCAGCAGCGGTAACGCCAGGAATGAGCAGTTCTTC.

CDR3 residues: CASSLQRGGPYNEQFF. For the CDR3, the DNA is TGTGCCAGCAGCTTGCAGCGGGGGGGCCCGTACAATGAGCAGTTCTTC. The chain combines TRBV7-2 with TRBJ2-1; 10 nucleotides align to TRBD2. J was trimmed by 4 bases and V by 3 bases; bases with no gene match: 6. CDR3 size: 16 residues. Germline V lookup: CDR1 SGHTA, CDR2 FQGNSA.

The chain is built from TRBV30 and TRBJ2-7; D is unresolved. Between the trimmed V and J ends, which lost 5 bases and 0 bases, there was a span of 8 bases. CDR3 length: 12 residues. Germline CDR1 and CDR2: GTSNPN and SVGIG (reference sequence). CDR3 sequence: CAWGPYSYEQYF. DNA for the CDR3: TGTGCCTGGGGGCCTTACTCCTACGAGCAGTACTTC.

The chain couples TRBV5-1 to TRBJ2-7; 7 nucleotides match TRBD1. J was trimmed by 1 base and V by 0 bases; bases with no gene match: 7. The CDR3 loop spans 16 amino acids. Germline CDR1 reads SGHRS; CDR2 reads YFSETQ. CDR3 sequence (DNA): TGCGCCAGCAGCTTGGGGACGACAGGGCCTTCCTACGAGCAGTACTTC. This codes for CASSLGTTGPSYEQYF.

The CDR3 sequence is CASMAGTGRNTIYF. In nucleotides, the CDR3 is TGTGCCAGCATGGCCGGGACAGGCAGAAACACCATATATTTT. The chain carries TRBV7-9 and TRBJ1-3, with 8 bases identical to TRBD1. The CDR3 extends over 14 amino acids. V trimming: 7 bases; J trimming: 5 bases; junction bases outside the gene matches: 7. Germline CDR1 reads SEHNR; CDR2 reads FQNEAQ (reference sequence). The full variable domain, its missing parts supplied by reference TRBV7-9 and TRBJ1-3, is DTGVSQNPRHKITKRGQNVTFRCDPISEHNRLYWYRQTLGQGPEFLTYFQNEAQLEKSRLLSDRFSAERPKGSFSTLEIQRTEQGDSAMYLCASMAGTGRNTIYFGEGSWLTVV.

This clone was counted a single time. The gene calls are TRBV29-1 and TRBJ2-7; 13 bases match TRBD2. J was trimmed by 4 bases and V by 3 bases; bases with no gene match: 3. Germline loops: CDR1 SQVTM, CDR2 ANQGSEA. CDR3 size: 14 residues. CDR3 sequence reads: CSVESTSGRYEQYF. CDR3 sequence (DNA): TGCAGCGTTGAGTCGACTAGCGGGAGGTACGAGCAGTACTTC.

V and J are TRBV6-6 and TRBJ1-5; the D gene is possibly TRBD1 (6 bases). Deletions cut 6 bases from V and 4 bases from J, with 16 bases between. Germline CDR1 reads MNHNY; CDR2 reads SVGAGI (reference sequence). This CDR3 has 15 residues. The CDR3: CASRNRALLNQPQHF. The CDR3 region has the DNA TGTGCCAGCAGGAACAGGGCCCTACTTAATCAGCCCCAGCATTTT.

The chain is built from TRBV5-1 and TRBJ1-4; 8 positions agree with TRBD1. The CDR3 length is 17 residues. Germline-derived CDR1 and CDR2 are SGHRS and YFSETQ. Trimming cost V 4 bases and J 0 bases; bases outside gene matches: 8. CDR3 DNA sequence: TGCGCCAGCAGCGAGACAGGGGCCACTACAACTAATGAAAAACTGTTTTTT. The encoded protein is CASSETGATTTNEKLFF.

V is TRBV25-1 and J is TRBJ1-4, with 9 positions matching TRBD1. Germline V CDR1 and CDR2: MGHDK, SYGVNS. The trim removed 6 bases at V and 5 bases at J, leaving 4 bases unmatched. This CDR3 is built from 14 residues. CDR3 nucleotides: TGTGCCAGCAGCACCGGGACAGGGAATGAAAAACTGTTTTTT. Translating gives CASSTGTGNEKLFF.

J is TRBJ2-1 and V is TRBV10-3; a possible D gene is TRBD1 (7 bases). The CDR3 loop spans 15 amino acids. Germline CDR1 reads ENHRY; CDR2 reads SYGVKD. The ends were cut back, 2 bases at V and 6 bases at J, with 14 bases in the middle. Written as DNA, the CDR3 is TGTGCCATCAGTGAGCCCAGGGGGGACCTCAATGAGCAGTTCTTC. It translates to CAISEPRGDLNEQFF.

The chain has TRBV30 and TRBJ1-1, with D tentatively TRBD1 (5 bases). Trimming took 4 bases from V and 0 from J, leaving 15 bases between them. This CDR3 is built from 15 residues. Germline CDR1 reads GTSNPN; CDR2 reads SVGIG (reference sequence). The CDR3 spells CAWTPRTSMNTEAFF. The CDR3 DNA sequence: TGTGCCTGGACTCCTAGGACATCCATGAACACTGAAGCTTTCTTT. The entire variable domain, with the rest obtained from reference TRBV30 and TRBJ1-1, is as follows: SQTIHQWPATLVQPVGSPLSLECTVEGTSNPNLYWYRQAAGRGLQLLFYSVGIGQISSEVPQNLSASRPQDRQFILSSKKLLLSDSGFYLCAWTPRTSMNTEAFFGQGTRLTVV.

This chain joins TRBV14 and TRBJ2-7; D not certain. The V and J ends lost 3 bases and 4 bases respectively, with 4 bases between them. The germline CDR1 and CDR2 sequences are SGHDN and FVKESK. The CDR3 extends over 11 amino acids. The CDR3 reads CASSHYYEQYF. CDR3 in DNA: TGTGCCAGCAGCCATTATTACGAGCAGTACTTC.

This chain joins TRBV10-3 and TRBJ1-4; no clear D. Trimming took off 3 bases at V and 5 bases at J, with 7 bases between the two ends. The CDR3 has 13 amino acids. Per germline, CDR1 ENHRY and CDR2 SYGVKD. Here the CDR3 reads CAISDAVNEKLFF. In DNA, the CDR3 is TGTGCCATCAGTGACGCGGTAAATGAAAAACTGTTTTTT.

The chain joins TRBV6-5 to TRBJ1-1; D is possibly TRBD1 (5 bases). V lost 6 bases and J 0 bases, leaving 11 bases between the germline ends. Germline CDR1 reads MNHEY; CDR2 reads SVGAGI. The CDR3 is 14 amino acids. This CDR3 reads CASRFREMNTEAFF. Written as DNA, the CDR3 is TGTGCCAGCAGGTTCAGGGAAATGAACACTGAAGCTTTCTTT.

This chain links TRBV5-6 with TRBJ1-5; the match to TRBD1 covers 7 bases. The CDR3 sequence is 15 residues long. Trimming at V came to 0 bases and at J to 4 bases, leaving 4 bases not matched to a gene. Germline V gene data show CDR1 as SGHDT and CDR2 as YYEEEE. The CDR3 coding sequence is TGTGCCAGCAGCTTGGAGGGACAGTCAAATCAGCCCCAGCATTTT. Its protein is CASSLEGQSNQPQHF.